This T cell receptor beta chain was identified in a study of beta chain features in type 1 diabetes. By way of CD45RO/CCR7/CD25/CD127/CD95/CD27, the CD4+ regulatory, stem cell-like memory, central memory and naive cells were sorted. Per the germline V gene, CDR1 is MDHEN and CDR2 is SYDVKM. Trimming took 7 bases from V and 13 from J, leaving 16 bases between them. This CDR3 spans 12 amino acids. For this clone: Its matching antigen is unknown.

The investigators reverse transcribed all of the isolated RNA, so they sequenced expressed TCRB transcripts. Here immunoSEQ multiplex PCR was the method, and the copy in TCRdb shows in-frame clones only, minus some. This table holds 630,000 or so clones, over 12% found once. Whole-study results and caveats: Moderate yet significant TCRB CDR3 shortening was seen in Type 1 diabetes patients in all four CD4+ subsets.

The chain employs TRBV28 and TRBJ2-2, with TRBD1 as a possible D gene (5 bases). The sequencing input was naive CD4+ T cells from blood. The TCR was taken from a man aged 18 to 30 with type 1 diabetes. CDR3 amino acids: CASTRALPVLFF. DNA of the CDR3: TGTGCCAGCACCAGGGCCCTACCGGTGCTGTTTTTT.